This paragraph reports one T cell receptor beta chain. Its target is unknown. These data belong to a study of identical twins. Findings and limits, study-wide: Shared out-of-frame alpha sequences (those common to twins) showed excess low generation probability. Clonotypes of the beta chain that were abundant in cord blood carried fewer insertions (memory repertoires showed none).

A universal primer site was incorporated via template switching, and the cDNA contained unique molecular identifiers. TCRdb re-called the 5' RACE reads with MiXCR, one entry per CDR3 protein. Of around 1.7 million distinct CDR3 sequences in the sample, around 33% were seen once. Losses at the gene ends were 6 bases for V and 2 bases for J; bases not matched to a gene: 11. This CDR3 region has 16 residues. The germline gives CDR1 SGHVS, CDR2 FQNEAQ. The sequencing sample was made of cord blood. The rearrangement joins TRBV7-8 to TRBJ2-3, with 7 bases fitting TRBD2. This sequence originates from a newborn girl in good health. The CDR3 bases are TGTGCCAGCAGGGCGACTAGCTTTGGTTTCACAGATACGCAGTATTTT. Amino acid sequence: CASRATSFGFTDTQYF.